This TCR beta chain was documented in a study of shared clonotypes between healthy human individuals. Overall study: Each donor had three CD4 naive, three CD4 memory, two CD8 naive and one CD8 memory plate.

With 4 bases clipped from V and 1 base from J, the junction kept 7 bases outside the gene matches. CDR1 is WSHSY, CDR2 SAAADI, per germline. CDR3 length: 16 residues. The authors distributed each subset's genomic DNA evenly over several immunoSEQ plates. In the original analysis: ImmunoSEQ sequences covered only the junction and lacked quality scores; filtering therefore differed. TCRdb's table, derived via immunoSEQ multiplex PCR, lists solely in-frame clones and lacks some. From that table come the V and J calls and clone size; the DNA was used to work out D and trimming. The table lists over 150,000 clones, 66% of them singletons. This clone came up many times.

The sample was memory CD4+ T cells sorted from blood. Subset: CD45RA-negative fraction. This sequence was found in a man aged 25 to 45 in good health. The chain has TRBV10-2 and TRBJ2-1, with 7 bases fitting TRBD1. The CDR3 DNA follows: TGCGCCAGCAGTGGACCGGGACAGCCTTCCTACAATGAGCAGTTCTTC. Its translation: CASSGPGQPSYNEQFF.